These 32 T cell receptor beta chains originate from one sample sequenced in a study of T cells expressing NK-cell markers. TCRdb reprocessed the 5' RACE reads and reports one entry per CDR3 protein, with no DNA. The data show about 460,000 distinct CDR3 sequences, and the top ten clones hold roughly 1.4%. Input material: blood T cells: a sorted CD56 or NKG2C T cell subset, CD4+ or CD8+ T cells, or bulk PBMC T cells (not recorded which). The receptors here all came from a woman between 45 and 65 years old in good health.

The J gene is TRBJ2-7, the V gene TRBV6-6; the TCRdb D gene call, TRBD2, has no DNA to confirm it. In germline, CDR1 is MNHNY, CDR2 SVGAGI (reference sequence). The CDR3 totals 16 residues. The CDR3 spells CASRNGLAGASYEQYF.

This chain uses TRBV12-3 or TRBV12-4 with TRBJ1-5; lacking DNA, the TRBD1 call made by TCRdb goes unchecked. The CDR3 totals 14 residues. The chain's CDR3 is CASSLPGFIQPQHF.

The chain has TRBV5-6 and TRBJ2-2; the D call of TRBD1 rests on TCRdb alone, since no DNA is present to check it. From germline, CDR1 is SGHDT and CDR2 YYEEEE. The CDR3 loop spans 15 amino acids. This chain's CDR3 is CASTLRGQNTGELFF.

The rearrangement uses TRBV4-1 and TRBJ2-1; TCRdb reports TRBD1, a call that lacks DNA to check it against. This CDR3 has 13 residues. In germline, CDR1 is MGHRA, CDR2 YSYEKL. CDR3 sequence: CASSREGHNEQFF.

The chain recombines TRBV4-1 with TRBJ2-1; the TCRdb call, TRBD1, lacks DNA for checking. CDR1 is MGHRA, CDR2 YSYEKL, per germline. This CDR3 has 16 amino acids. CDR3: CASSHGTGGTYNEQFF.

The chain employs TRBV6-5 and TRBJ1-2; TCRdb reports TRBD1, a call that lacks DNA to check it against. In germline, CDR1 is MNHEY, CDR2 SVGAGI. The CDR3 runs 14 residues. CDR3: CASSYAATGNGYTF.

V is TRBV9 and J is TRBJ1-5; TCRdb gives TRBD1 as the D gene, but with no DNA this cannot be confirmed. The CDR3 covers 18 residues. Germline lookup yields CDR1 SGDLS and CDR2 YYNGEE. The chain's CDR3 is CASSVGPGQGAGNQPQHF.

The genes are TRBV7-2 and TRBJ2-3; the TRBD2 assignment by TCRdb is unverifiable without DNA. CDR1 is SGHTA and CDR2 is FQGNSA in the germline V gene. The CDR3 is 16 amino acids. The CDR3 reads CASSLSPGRNTDTQYF.

The J gene is TRBJ2-5, the V gene TRBV5-1; absent DNA, TCRdb's TRBD1 call cannot be checked. This CDR3 is built from 16 residues. Germline V lookup: CDR1 SGHRS, CDR2 YFSETQ. This CDR3 is CASSLASGARSETQYF.

CDR3 protein: CASSQPVAGVYNEQFF. The chain links TRBV4-1 to TRBJ2-1; TCRdb proposes TRBD1, but this gene call is untestable without DNA. The CDR3 has 16 amino acids. CDR1 and CDR2 from the germline V gene are MGHRA and YSYEKL.

The chain recombines TRBV4-1 with TRBJ1-2. Looked up from germline, CDR1 is MGHRA and CDR2 is YSYEKL. The CDR3 runs 14 residues. CDR3: CASSQAQINYGYTF.

The chain employs TRBV27 and TRBJ2-5. The CDR3 length is 13 residues. CDR1 is MNHEY and CDR2 is SMNVEV in the germline V gene (reference sequence). The CDR3 spells CASSWSTQETQYF.

The chain carries TRBV7-9 and TRBJ2-1; TCRdb lists TRBD2, though no DNA is available to test this call. Germline CDR1 reads SEHNR; CDR2 reads FQNEAQ (reference sequence). This CDR3 has 17 residues. The CDR3 loop is CASRRYEGLAEYNEQFF.

The CDR3 sequence: CASSVYRNEQFF. This chain uses TRBV6-1 with TRBJ2-1; as DNA is missing, the TRBD1 call by TCRdb cannot be tested. The CDR3 has 12 residues. The germline gives CDR1 MNHNS, CDR2 SASEGT.

The chain recombines TRBV6-6 with TRBJ2-1; the TCRdb D gene call, TRBD2, has no DNA to confirm it. This CDR3 is built from 16 residues. Germline lookup yields CDR1 MNHNY and CDR2 SVGAGI (reference sequence). This CDR3 reads CASKSVLLTDYNEQFF.

V gene TRBV20-1 combines with J gene TRBJ1-5. Per germline, CDR1 DFQATT and CDR2 SNEGSKA (reference sequence). This CDR3 is built from 14 residues. CDR3 amino acids: CSASSARDNQPQHF.

The rearrangement uses TRBV7-8 and TRBJ2-2. Per germline, CDR1 SGHVS and CDR2 FQNEAQ. This CDR3 comprises 11 residues. The CDR3 loop reads CAAQDTGELFF.

Here the CDR3 reads CSARDQFGSTGELFF. The chain combines TRBV20-1 with TRBJ2-2. This CDR3 contains 15 residues. From germline, CDR1 is DFQATT and CDR2 SNEGSKA (reference sequence).

The V call is TRBV12-3 or TRBV12-4, the J call TRBJ1-2. CDR3 length equals 13 residues. Here the CDR3 reads CASSPLPGRGYTF.

This chain links TRBV3-1 with TRBJ1-2. Germline lookup yields CDR1 LGHDT and CDR2 YNNKEL (reference sequence). The CDR3 has 15 residues. This chain's CDR3 is CASSQDSRQSAGYTF.

This chain uses TRBV20-1 with TRBJ2-2; TCRdb's D call of TRBD1 is untestable without DNA. Germline V gene sequence: CDR1 DFQATT, CDR2 SNEGSKA (reference sequence). The length of the CDR3 is 16 residues. CDR3 residues: CSARAPGRHLTGELFF.

The chain couples TRBV12-3 or TRBV12-4 to TRBJ1-5. This CDR3 region has 15 residues. This CDR3 is CASSFGKSGNQPQHF.

CDR3: CASSADFTEAFF. This chain joins TRBV5-1 and TRBJ1-1. In germline, CDR1 is SGHRS, CDR2 YFSETQ. CDR3 length: 12 residues. The full variable domain, its missing parts supplied by reference TRBV5-1 and TRBJ1-1, is KAGVTQTPRYLIKTRGQQVTLSCSPISGHRSVSWYQQTPGQGLQFLFEYFSETQRNKGNFPGRFSGRQFSNSRSEMNVSTLELGDSALYLCASSADFTEAFFGQGTRLTVV.

This chain connects TRBV3-1 to TRBJ2-1; TCRdb outputs TRBD2, but without DNA this stays unchecked. The CDR3 has 17 amino acids. Germline loops: CDR1 LGHDT, CDR2 YNNKEL (reference sequence). The CDR3: CASSPGTSGRAGNEQFF.

The CDR3 is CSVEGSGGSGFF. The chain employs TRBV29-1 and TRBJ2-1; the TRBD2 assignment by TCRdb is unverifiable without DNA. The germline gives CDR1 SQVTM, CDR2 ANQGSEA. The CDR3 is 12 amino acids.

The chain uses TRBV25-1 and TRBJ1-5; TCRdb picks TRBD1, but there is no DNA to check that call. The germline gives CDR1 MGHDK, CDR2 SYGVNS. CDR3 length equals 15 residues. The CDR3 sequence: CASSESGGGNQPQHF.

The gene calls are TRBV5-1 and TRBJ1-1. CDR3 length: 14 residues. Germline values: CDR1 SGHRS, CDR2 YFSETQ. The CDR3: CASSSNTKNTEAFF.

The chain carries TRBV20-1 and TRBJ1-2; lacking DNA, the TRBD1 call made by TCRdb goes unchecked. Looked up from germline, CDR1 is DFQATT and CDR2 is SNEGSKA (reference sequence). The CDR3 loop spans 14 amino acids. CDR3 sequence reads: CSARATGVDYGYTF.

The V call is TRBV20-1, the J call TRBJ2-7; TCRdb lists TRBD2, though no DNA is available to test this call. Per the germline V gene, CDR1 is DFQATT and CDR2 is SNEGSKA (reference sequence). This CDR3 is 15 amino acids long. CDR3 protein: CSARRLAGGPGEQYF.

This sequence joins TRBV4-1 and TRBJ2-7; TCRdb proposes TRBD1, but this gene call is untestable without DNA. The CDR3 spans 16 residues. In germline, CDR1 is MGHRA, CDR2 YSYEKL. The CDR3: CASSQAYRGLIYEQYF.

The J gene is TRBJ2-1, the V gene TRBV27; TCRdb names TRBD2, which stays unverified in the absence of DNA. CDR3 length equals 16 residues. The germline CDR1 and CDR2 sequences are MNHEY and SMNVEV (reference sequence). CDR3 amino acids: CASSLGGTRPYNEQFF.

The CDR3 loop is CSASPKVNYEQYF. V usage is TRBV20-1 and J usage is TRBJ2-7. The CDR3 has 13 residues. Germline assignment: CDR1 DFQATT and CDR2 SNEGSKA (reference sequence).